A single sample gave rise to the 7 T cell receptor beta chains below, sequenced in a study of blood T cells in healthy people across ages. Next came a second PCR, run for roughly 6 to 11 cycles, which used a sample-barcoded 5' primer along with a J-beta primer mix. TCRdb re-analysed the 5' RACE reads in MiXCR, keeping a single row per CDR3 protein. The sample yields over a million distinct CDR3 sequences, roughly 60% seen once. Sequencing was done on a sample of blood. Every receptor here comes from a man between 18 and 35 years old in good health.

The chain joins TRBV20-1 to TRBJ2-3, with D perhaps TRBD2 (6 bases). With 6 bases removed from V and 0 bases from J, the gap between germline ends came to 13 bases. Germline CDR1 reads DFQATT; CDR2 reads SNEGSKA (reference sequence). The CDR3 sequence is 14 residues long. CDR3 sequence reads: CSAARAGSTDTQYF. The CDR3 region has the DNA TGCAGTGCCGCCAGGGCGGGGAGCACAGATACGCAGTATTTT.

The V gene is TRBV29-1, the J gene TRBJ1-1; a possible D gene is TRBD1 (5 bases). This CDR3 contains 14 residues. Germline V gene data show CDR1 as SQVTM and CDR2 as ANQGSEA. Trimming cost V 6 bases and J 1 base, with 15 bases left between them. CDR3 loop: CSVDHAGGNTEAFF. CDR3 sequence (DNA): TGCAGCGTCGATCATGCTGGGGGGAACACTGAAGCTTTCTTT. Drawing the rest from reference TRBV29-1 and TRBJ1-1, the complete variable domain is SAVISQKPSRDICQRGTSLTIQCQVDSQVTMMFWYRQQPGQSLTLIATANQGSEATYESGFVIDKFPISRPNLTFSTLTVSNMSPEDSSIYLCSVDHAGGNTEAFFGQGTRLTVV.

The V call is TRBV10-3, the J call TRBJ1-1; no firm D call. This CDR3 comprises 14 residues. Trimming removed 4 bases from V and 3 bases from J, with 12 bases in between. Germline CDR1 is ENHRY and CDR2 is SYGVKD. In nucleotides, the CDR3 is TGTGCCATCAGTGCGATTCGATTTGACACTGAAGCTTTCTTT. As protein: CAISAIRFDTEAFF.

The V call is TRBV7-9, the J call TRBJ2-7; D gene uncertain. The J call may be wrong; the DNA end is better matched by TRBJ2-5. Looked up from germline, CDR1 is SEHNR and CDR2 is FQNEAQ (reference sequence). The CDR3 runs 13 residues. The CDR3 reads CASSALNEETQYF. CDR3 nucleotides: TGTGCCAGCAGCGCCCTGAACGAAGAGACCCAGTACTTC.

This chain links TRBV4-2 with TRBJ2-7; possible D gene TRBD2, 5 bases. The CDR3 contains 16 residues. The V and J ends lost 6 bases and 2 bases respectively, with 20 bases between them. Germline V CDR1 and CDR2: LGHNA, YNFKEQ. The CDR3 is CASRSLKPTGTYEQYF. CDR3 nucleotides: TGTGCCAGCAGGAGTTTAAAGCCCACGGGAACCTACGAGCAGTACTTC.

The chain uses TRBV12-3 or TRBV12-4 and TRBJ2-7; 10 nucleotides match TRBD2. The end of the DNA aligns better with TRBJ2-4, so the J call may be wrong. The CDR3 runs to 15 residues. CDR3 amino acids: CASGSGGAVIHIQYF. The DNA of the CDR3 is TGTGCCAGCGGGAGCGGGGGGGCCGTGATACACATTCAGTACTTC.

The V gene is TRBV20-1, the J gene TRBJ2-7; D is possibly TRBD2 (6 bases). The CDR3 is 15 amino acids. V gave up 1 base and J gave up 0 bases, with 13 bases separating them. CDR1 is DFQATT, CDR2 SNEGSKA, per germline (reference sequence). The CDR3 protein is CSARAQEGHSYEQYF. In DNA form, the CDR3 reads TGCAGTGCTAGAGCGCAGGAGGGGCACTCCTACGAGCAGTACTTC.